This TCR beta chain is drawn from a study of blood T cell repertoires in COVID-19. Study-wide context: Material from acute and convalescent COVID-19 was sourced from the United States, Italy and Spain. The cDNA or gDNA used as material had been derived from T cells, B-cell-depleted T cells, or PBMCs.

The V gene lost 1 base and the J gene lost 6 bases, with 24 bases spanning the gap. Germline V gene sequence: CDR1 SNHLY, CDR2 FYNNEI. The CDR3 spans 18 residues. Original handling: Amplification with reference gene primers provided the estimates of nucleated cell counts. Data came from immunoSEQ multiplex PCR; TCRdb stores just in-frame clones and leaves some out. That table furnishes V, J and clone size, whereas the DNA furnished D and trimming. Among hundreds of thousands of clones listed, 85% were seen once. The rearrangement joins TRBV2 to TRBJ2-5, with D uncertain. What was sequenced was peripheral blood. The TCR originated in a human donor in a cohort sampled during active COVID-19. The chain's CDR3 is CASSEVLLLLSGSKTQYF. CDR3 coding DNA: TGTGCCAGCAGTGAAGTCCTTCTCCTCCTGTCCGGTTCAAAGACCCAGTACTTC.